The 21 T cell receptor beta chains presented below share a single source sample, sequenced in a study of T cells in women clearing cervical HPV infection. Assay: immunoSEQ multiplex PCR; the TCRdb copy retains only in-frame clones and omits some. Here the sample table reports about 20,000 clones. Material for sequencing was blood buffy coat. Source of these receptors: a woman aged 18 to 75 with a cervical HPV16 infection that either progressed to CIN3+ or cleared (not recorded which).

To note about this clone: The read ends 3 residues early relative to the CDR3; the germline J gene fills the gap. The genes are TRBV7-9 and TRBJ1-2; D is uncertain. Germline CDR1 and CDR2: SEHNR and FQNEAQ (reference sequence). The CDR3 extends over 14 amino acids. Incomplete CDR3 DNA: TGTGCCAGCAGTTCCCCCTTAGGGCAGAATGAC. It codes for CASSSPLGQND. The entire CDR3 sequence reads CASSSPLGQNDYTF.

A word on this clone: The junction departs from the called germline gene at one end, perhaps through a read error. The read stops 3 residues short of the end of the CDR3; the missing end is completed from the germline J gene. This chain joins TRBV7-2 and TRBJ1-5; no reliable D call. The CDR3 runs to 13 residues. The germline V gene encodes CDR1 SGHTA and CDR2 FQGNSA. The CDR3 bases that were read are TGTGTCAGCAGCTTATATCAGAATCAGCCC. Its translation: CVSSLYQNQP. The whole CDR3 protein reads CVSSLYQNQPQHF.

As concerns this clone: The read gets to within 3 residues of the CDR3 end, and the germline J gene fills in the rest. The chain couples TRBV5-1 to TRBJ1-5; the D is unclear. CDR3 size: 13 residues. CDR1 is SGHRS, CDR2 YFSETQ, per germline. Deletions cut 3 bases from V and 6 bases from J, with 10 bases between. CDR3 protein: CASSWGSGQPQHF. CDR3 DNA, as far as it was read: TGCGCCAGCAGCTGGGGTAGCGGTCAGCCC.

On this clone: From the germline J gene comes the end of the CDR3, since the read stops 3 residues before it. The rearrangement joins TRBV20-1 to TRBJ2-7; 10 nucleotides agree with TRBD1. CDR1 is DFQATT and CDR2 is SNEGSKA in the germline V gene (reference sequence). V shed 3 bases, J shed 3 bases, and the junction held 8 bases outside the gene matches. The CDR3 contains 15 residues. CDR3 DNA (partial): TGCAGTGCTAGGGGGGGGACAGGGGTAGTCTACGAG. Translated, it gives CSARGGTGVVYE. The full CDR3 protein is CSARGGTGVVYEQYF.

In the case of this clone: The CDR3 goes on 3 residues after the read ends, and that part is filled in from the germline J gene. This rearrangement joins TRBV19 to TRBJ2-3; perhaps D is TRBD1 or TRBD2 (5 bases each). Trimming left V 6 bases short and J 1 base short, with 14 bases between. The germline V gene has CDR1 LNHDA and CDR2 SQIVND (reference sequence). The CDR3 runs to 15 residues. CDR3 DNA (partial): TGTGCCAGTAGAGGGGCAGGGAGCCGCACAGATACG. Its protein is CASRGAGSRTDT. The entire CDR3 reads CASRGAGSRTDTQYF.

For this clone: The CDR3 goes on 3 residues after the read ends, and that part is filled in from the germline J gene. This same CDR3 is encoded by further DNA sequences in the sample. The chain is built from TRBV4-1 and TRBJ1-6; 9 bases match TRBD1. Germline V gives CDR1 MGHRA, CDR2 YSYEKL. The CDR3 consists of 16 residues. With V trimmed by 3 bases and J by 6 bases, 6 bases remained unmatched. The CDR3: CASSHAQGAGNSPLHF. CDR3 DNA (partial): TGCGCCAGCAGCCACGCACAGGGGGCGGGTAATTCACCC.

This chain's CDR3 is CASSLQKDTQYF. The CDR3 bases that were read are TGCGCCAGCAGCTTGCAGAAAGATACG. The J gene is TRBJ2-3, the V gene TRBV5-1; D uncertain. The read gets to within 3 residues of the CDR3 end, and the germline J gene fills in the rest. There are 12 residues in the CDR3. CDR1 and CDR2 (germline): SGHRS, YFSETQ. Trimming cost V 1 base and J 5 bases, with 5 bases left between them.

With regard to this clone: At one of its ends the junction is not consistent with the germline gene, which may arise from a read error. The read is 3 residues too short to cover the CDR3 end, so that end is filled in from the germline J gene. This rearrangement joins TRBV4-2 to TRBJ2-2, with 7 bases that match TRBD2. CDR1 is LGHNA and CDR2 is YNFKEQ in the germline V gene. The CDR3 is 14 amino acids. The CDR3 region is CASSQVGGTGELFF. The sequenced CDR3 bases are TGCGCCAGCAGCCAAGTCGGGGGGACCGGGGAG.

About this clone itself: Read sequence stops 3 residues before the CDR3 end, and the germline J gene provides the missing end. J is TRBJ2-7 and V is TRBV12-3 or TRBV12-4; D is unresolved. The CDR3 has 13 residues. V was cut by 3 bases and J by 3 bases, with 9 bases left in between. CDR3: CASSFGQVYEQYF. CDR3 DNA (partial): TGTGCCAGCAGTTTTGGGCAGGTCTACGAG.

A note on this clone: The DNA ends 3 residues before the CDR3 does, and the rest of the CDR3 is filled in from the germline J gene. The rearrangement joins TRBV5-1 to TRBJ1-6, with a possible D match to TRBD1 (6 bases). CDR3 length: 15 residues. Germline CDR1 is SGHRS and CDR2 is YFSETQ. V was trimmed by 1 base and J by 6 bases, leaving 11 bases between them. Incomplete CDR3 DNA: TGCGCCAGCAGCTTGAGGCAGGGGCTTAATTCACCC. It encodes CASSLRQGLNSP. The complete CDR3 sequence is CASSLRQGLNSPLHF.

Note on this clone: The read falls 3 residues short of the CDR3 end, and the missing part is taken from the germline J gene. V usage is TRBV28 and J usage is TRBJ2-3; 9 bases are shared with TRBD2. With V trimmed by 3 bases and J by 2 bases, 3 bases remained unmatched. This CDR3 has 15 residues. The V gene's germline CDR1 is MDHEN and CDR2 SYDVKM. CDR3 region: CASSFSGGNTDTQYF. The CDR3 DNA, read in part, is TGTGCCAGCAGTTTCAGCGGGGGGAACACAGATACG.

Comment on this clone: The CDR3 is cut off 3 residues early in the read; its end comes from the germline J gene. The genes are TRBV7-6 and TRBJ1-2; D perhaps matches TRBD1 (5 bases). The CDR3 is 14 residues long. The germline gives CDR1 SGHVS, CDR2 FNYEAQ. This CDR3 is CASSLNTGTYDYTF. The CDR3 bases that were read are TGTGCCAGCAGCTTAAACACAGGTACCTACGAC.

Regarding this clone: The read ends 3 residues early relative to the CDR3; the germline J gene fills the gap. The rearrangement links TRBV7-9 to TRBJ1-2, with a tentative D call TRBD1 (6 bases). This CDR3 is built from 13 residues. V lost 5 bases and J 7 bases, leaving 14 bases between the germline ends. The V gene's germline CDR1 is SEHNR and CDR2 FQNEAQ (reference sequence). CDR3 region: CASSHIRDTGYTF. CDR3 DNA (partial): TGTGCCAGCAGCCATATCCGGGACACTGGC.

Remarks on this clone: The CDR3 end lies 3 residues beyond the end of the read and is filled in from the germline J gene. The chain couples TRBV12-3 or TRBV12-4 to TRBJ2-3, with 7 bases aligning to TRBD2. This CDR3 is built from 14 residues. The trim removed 4 bases at V and 4 bases at J, leaving 5 bases unmatched. The sequenced part of the CDR3 DNA is TGTGCCAGCAGTTCCCGACTAGCACCAGATACG. Protein product: CASSSRLAPDT. The entire CDR3 is CASSSRLAPDTQYF.

With respect to this clone: The read terminates 3 residues ahead of where the CDR3 ends, so the germline J gene completes it. V and J are TRBV7-2 and TRBJ2-2, with D unresolved. The CDR3 runs 14 residues. The V gene's germline CDR1 is SGHTA and CDR2 FQGNSA. Trimming removed 0 bases from V and 5 bases from J, with 7 bases in between. The sequenced part of the CDR3 DNA is TGTGCCAGCAGCTTAGCGCGAGTGACCGGGGAG. Translating gives CASSLARVTGE. The entire CDR3 protein reads CASSLARVTGELFF.

Comments on this clone: The read ends 3 residues early relative to the CDR3; the germline J gene fills the gap. This sequence joins TRBV4-2 and TRBJ1-3; unclear D gene. This CDR3 region has 15 residues. Germline V gene lookup returns CDR1 LGHNA and CDR2 YNFKEQ. Trimming stripped 0 bases from V and 2 bases from J, with 8 bases between. Incomplete CDR3 DNA: TGTGCCAGCAGCCAAGAGGAGGGTCCTGGAAACACC. This sequence encodes CASSQEEGPGNT. The whole CDR3 sequence reads CASSQEEGPGNTIYF.

With respect to this clone: Germline is not matched at one junction end, which may reflect a read error. Other nucleotide sequences in the sample specify the same CDR3. The CDR3 reads CACGDSSGNTIYF. CDR3 DNA, as far as it was read: TGTGCCTGTGGGGACTCCTCTGGAAACACA. The V and J genes are TRBV30 and TRBJ1-3, with a possible D match to TRBD1 (5 bases). The CDR3 end falls 3 residues outside the read, so it is completed with the germline J gene. In germline, CDR1 is GTSNPN, CDR2 SVGIG (reference sequence). The CDR3 sequence is 13 residues long. The entire variable domain, with the rest obtained from reference TRBV30 and TRBJ1-3, is as follows: SQTIHQWPATLVQPVGSPLSLECTVEGTSNPNLYWYRQAAGRGLQLLFYSVGIGQISSEVPQNLSASRPQDRQFILSSKKLLLSDSGFYLCACGDSSGNTIYFGEGSWLTVV.

Remarks on this clone: The read gets to within 3 residues of the CDR3 end, and the germline J gene fills in the rest. The chain employs TRBV20-1 and TRBJ2-5; no definite D call. The length of the CDR3 is 15 residues. Germline V gene data show CDR1 as DFQATT and CDR2 as SNEGSKA (reference sequence). V lost 0 bases, J lost 2 bases, and 13 bases lay in between. CDR3 in amino acids: CSARDPTRIQETQYF. Partial CDR3 DNA: TGCAGTGCTAGAGACCCGACCAGGATACAAGAGACC.

Concerning this clone: Read sequence stops 3 residues before the CDR3 end, and the germline J gene provides the missing end. The V call is TRBV5-1, the J call TRBJ1-4; 10 bases fit TRBD1. Germline lookup yields CDR1 SGHRS and CDR2 YFSETQ. The CDR3 runs 15 residues. The sequenced part of the CDR3 DNA is TGCGCCAGCAGCTTGGCCGGGACAGGGGAATTTAAA. Translated, it gives CASSLAGTGEFK. The whole CDR3 sequence is CASSLAGTGEFKLFF.

A remark on this clone: Coverage ceases 3 residues before the CDR3 finishes, and the germline J gene fills in the end. The chain joins TRBV27 to TRBJ1-4; no definite D call. The CDR3 contains 11 residues. CDR1 and CDR2 from the germline V gene are MNHEY and SMNVEV (reference sequence). Trimming left V 6 bases short and J 7 bases short, with 6 bases between. The chain's CDR3 is CASRLGEKLFF. Incomplete CDR3 DNA: TGTGCCAGCAGGCTAGGTGAAAAA.

As to this clone: The read is 3 residues too short to cover the CDR3 end, so that end is filled in from the germline J gene. V gene TRBV4-2 combines with J gene TRBJ2-3; D call uncertain. Trimming took off 0 bases at V and 8 bases at J, with 9 bases between the two ends. The V gene's germline CDR1 is LGHNA and CDR2 YNFKEQ. The CDR3 covers 13 residues. Incomplete CDR3 DNA: TGTGCCAGCAGCCAAGACGGGTCCCCTACG. Amino acid sequence: CASSQDGSPT. The complete CDR3 protein is CASSQDGSPTQYF.